This record looks at one TCR beta chain sequence and its context. Other DNA variants within this sample encode the same CDR3. The data originate from a study of shared clonotypes between healthy human individuals. Looking at the study overall: The study used three CD4 naive, three CD4 memory, two CD8 naive and one CD8 memory plate per donor.

This CDR3 comprises 12 residues. The V gene's germline CDR1 is SGHTA and CDR2 FQGNSA. Trimming left V 3 bases short and J 4 bases short, with 6 bases between. Measured with immunoSEQ multiplex PCR; TCRdb has only the in-frame clones, and not every one. Among under 2,500,000 clones listed, about 94% were seen once. This TCR was sampled from a man younger than 35 in good health. The gene calls are TRBV7-2 and TRBJ2-5; D unresolved. Sequenced: naive CD4+ T cells sorted from blood. Subset: CD45RA+ positively selected. The CDR3 spells CASSLDGETQYF. In nucleotides, the CDR3 is TGTGCCAGCAGCTTGGATGGAGAGACCCAGTACTTC.